This T cell receptor beta chain stems from a study of T cells after yellow fever vaccination. The overall study: SMART-Seq v4 Ultra Low Input prepared the low-cell-number fractions.

This CDR3 has 17 amino acids. Germline CDR1 reads LNHNV; CDR2 reads YYDKDF (reference sequence). V gave up 1 base and J gave up 5 bases; unmatched junction bases: 9. The sample holds many counts of this clonotype. Its antigen is not identified. Study-wide results and limits: Clones that expanded after primary vaccination mostly reappeared after the booster (just under 98% CD4, around 87% CD8).

TCRdb reanalysed the 5' RACE reads using MiXCR and keeps one entry per CDR3 protein. The data show a few hundred thousand distinct CDR3 sequences, more than 3.5% seen once. V gene TRBV15 combines with J gene TRBJ1-5; 9 positions agree with TRBD1. Specimen: PBMCs, collected 15 days after the yellow fever booster vaccination. This TCR was sampled from a man aged 18 to 30 who received the YFV17D yellow fever vaccine. The CDR3 protein is CATSRGDRVIRDQPQHF. In nucleotides, the CDR3 is TGTGCCACCAGCAGAGGGGACAGGGTGATAAGGGATCAGCCCCAGCATTTT. The whole variable domain, remainder taken from reference TRBV15 and TRBJ1-5, is DAMVIQNPRYQVTQFGKPVTLSCSQTLNHNVMYWYQQKSSQAPKLLFHYYDKDFNNEADTPDNFQSRRPNTSFCFLDIRSPGLGDTAMYLCATSRGDRVIRDQPQHFGDGTRLSIL.